Below are 13 T cell receptor beta chains sequenced from a single sample in a study of blood T cells in healthy people across ages. Sample-barcoded 5' priming and a J-beta primer mix drove a second PCR of roughly 7 to 11 cycles. TCRdb re-analysed the 5' RACE reads in MiXCR, keeping a single row per CDR3 protein. The data show fewer than 1,000,000 distinct CDR3 sequences, about half seen once. The sequenced material came from blood. The receptors come from a man of 80 years or more in good health.

This clonotype came up a few times. The chain combines TRBV12-3 or TRBV12-4 with TRBJ2-3; D is possibly TRBD1 (6 bases). There are 14 residues in the CDR3. V lost 3 bases, J lost 3 bases, and 10 bases lay in between. The CDR3 sequence is CASSFRGRTDTQYF. The CDR3 DNA is TGTGCCAGCAGTTTCAGGGGAAGAACAGATACGCAGTATTTT.

This clonotype was detected a few times. This chain uses TRBV28 with TRBJ2-7; the match to TRBD2 covers 8 bases. The germline V gene has CDR1 MDHEN and CDR2 SYDVKM. V was pared by 3 bases and J by 7 bases, with 14 bases of the junction left unmatched. The CDR3 is made up of 16 amino acids. In DNA, the CDR3 is TGTGCCAGCAGTTTGCGTCTAGGGACTAGGCCCAATGAGCAGTACTTC. It codes for CASSLRLGTRPNEQYF.

The chain carries TRBV29-1 and TRBJ1-2, with D possibly TRBD1 on 5 matching bases. Germline CDR1 reads SQVTM; CDR2 reads ANQGSEA. The CDR3 is made up of 11 amino acids. With 4 bases removed from V and 6 bases from J, the gap between germline ends came to 9 bases. This chain's CDR3 is CSVVLGHGYTF. As DNA, the CDR3 is TGCAGCGTTGTATTGGGGCATGGCTACACCTTC.

The chain joins TRBV20-1 to TRBJ2-2; perhaps TRBD2 as D (6 bases). The germline V gene encodes CDR1 DFQATT and CDR2 SNEGSKA (reference sequence). The CDR3 loop spans 16 amino acids. The V gene lost 0 bases and the J gene lost 8 bases, with 19 bases spanning the gap. CDR3 sequence reads: CSARDRLAGSGGELFF. Written as DNA, the CDR3 is TGCAGTGCTAGAGATAGGCTCGCGGGGAGTGGGGGGGAGCTGTTTTTT.

About this clonotype itself: This clone may be a read error of a much larger clone one base away. This chain's CDR3 is CSTSQGVDYYNEQFF. CDR3 bases: TGCAGTACTAGTCAGGGAGTCGACTACTACAATGAGCAGTTCTTC. The J gene is TRBJ2-1, the V gene TRBV20-1; D possibly matches TRBD1 or TRBD2 (5 bases each). In germline, CDR1 is DFQATT, CDR2 SNEGSKA (reference sequence). The CDR3 runs to 15 residues.

In its sample, this clonotype was seen a few times. CDR3 nucleotide sequence: TGTGCCACCAGTGATCCGCCGGGGCAGGGTGAAGAGACCCAGTACTTC. Encoded protein: CATSDPPGQGEETQYF. The chain couples TRBV24-1 to TRBJ2-5; possibly TRBD1 or TRBD2 for D (5 bases each). Trimming stripped 3 bases from V and 3 bases from J, with 16 bases between. This CDR3 has 16 residues. Germline CDR1 and CDR2: KGHDR and SFDVKD.

The chain combines TRBV7-9 with TRBJ2-7; TRBD1 agrees at 10 bases. The V gene end was trimmed by 5 bases and the J gene end by 2 bases; junction bases not matched to a gene: 6. From germline, CDR1 is SEHNR and CDR2 FQNEAQ (reference sequence). This CDR3 spans 15 amino acids. The CDR3 is CASSAIGTGAYEQYF. The CDR3 DNA sequence: TGTGCCAGCAGCGCCATCGGGACAGGGGCCTACGAGCAGTACTTC.

The chain is built from TRBV5-1 and TRBJ2-2; a weak D match, TRBD2 (5 bases). Per germline, CDR1 SGHRS and CDR2 YFSETQ. The ends were cut back, 5 bases at V and 13 bases at J, with 18 bases in the middle. This CDR3 spans 13 amino acids. CDR3 sequence reads: CASSDGNLGWLFF. In DNA form, the CDR3 reads TGCGCCAGCAGTGACGGGAATTTGGGGTGGCTGTTTTTT.

The V and J genes are TRBV5-1 and TRBJ1-2; D gene ambiguous. Germline lookup yields CDR1 SGHRS and CDR2 YFSETQ. This CDR3 has 13 amino acids. V was cut by 4 bases and J by 4 bases, with 11 bases left in between. In DNA, the CDR3 is TGCGCCAGCAGCGGCGCAGAGTCCTATGGCTACACCTTC. It is translated as CASSGAESYGYTF.

For this clonotype: Its ends do not fully match the called genes, so a read error is possible. The chain is built from TRBV9 and TRBJ1-5; D not resolved. Germline values: CDR1 SGDLS, CDR2 YYNGEE. The CDR3 contains 14 residues. The CDR3 spells CASSSQASSQPQHF. DNA for the CDR3: TGTGCCAGCAGCTCCCAGGCCAGCAGTCAGCCCCAGCATTTT.

The chain combines TRBV15 with TRBJ2-1, with D uncertain. The germline V gene encodes CDR1 LNHNV and CDR2 YYDKDF (reference sequence). Trimming removed 2 bases from V and 6 bases from J, with 2 bases in between. This CDR3 is built from 11 residues. CDR3 amino acids: CATSRFNEQFF. The DNA for the CDR3 is TGTGCCACCAGCAGATTCAATGAGCAGTTCTTC.

This chain joins TRBV20-1 and TRBJ1-6; D is uncertain. Trimming removed 5 bases from V and 9 bases from J, with 23 bases in between. Germline V gene sequence: CDR1 DFQATT, CDR2 SNEGSKA (reference sequence). The CDR3 runs 16 residues. The CDR3 DNA reads as TGCAGTGCTCTACAAAGAGGGTCTCACCGTAGTTCACCCCTCCACTTT. Protein: CSALQRGSHRSSPLHF.

This clonotype occurred many times. The chain is built from TRBV29-1 and TRBJ2-1; a weak D match, TRBD1 (5 bases). Germline CDR1 reads SQVTM; CDR2 reads ANQGSEA. The CDR3 covers 12 residues. The ends were cut back, 3 bases at V and 9 bases at J, with 12 bases in the middle. This chain's CDR3 is CSVDGQGTEQFF. In DNA, the CDR3 is TGCAGCGTTGATGGTCAGGGTACTGAGCAGTTCTTC.